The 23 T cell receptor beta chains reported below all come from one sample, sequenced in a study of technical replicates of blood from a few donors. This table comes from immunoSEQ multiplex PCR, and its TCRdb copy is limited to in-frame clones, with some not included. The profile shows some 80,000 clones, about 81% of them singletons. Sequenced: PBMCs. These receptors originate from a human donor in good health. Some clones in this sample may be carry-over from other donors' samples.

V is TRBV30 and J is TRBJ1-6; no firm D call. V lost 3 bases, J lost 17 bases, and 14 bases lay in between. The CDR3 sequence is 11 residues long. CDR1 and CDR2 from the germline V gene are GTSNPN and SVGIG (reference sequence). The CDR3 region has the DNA TGTGCCTGGAGCAGTCGCTTGTTCGTCCACTTT. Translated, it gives CAWSSRLFVHF.

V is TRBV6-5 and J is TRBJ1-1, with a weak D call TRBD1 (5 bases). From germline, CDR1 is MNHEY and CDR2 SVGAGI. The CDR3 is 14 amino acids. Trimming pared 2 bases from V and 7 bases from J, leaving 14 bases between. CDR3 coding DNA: TGTGCCAGCAGTTACCTTTTCTACGGACATGAAGCTTTCTTT. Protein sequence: CASSYLFYGHEAFF.

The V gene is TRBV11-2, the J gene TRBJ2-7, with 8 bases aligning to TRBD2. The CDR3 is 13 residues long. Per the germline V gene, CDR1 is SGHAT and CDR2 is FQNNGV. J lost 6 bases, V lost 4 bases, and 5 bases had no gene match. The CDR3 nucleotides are TGTGCCAGCAGCTGGACTAGCCACCCCGAGCAGTACTTC. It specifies CASSWTSHPEQYF.

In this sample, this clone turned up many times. CDR3 sequence (DNA): TGTGCCTGGAGTGTAGGGACAGGATTTGAAGCTTTCTTT. It encodes CAWSVGTGFEAFF. The chain recombines TRBV30 with TRBJ1-1; 8 nucleotides match TRBD1. Germline CDR1 and CDR2: GTSNPN and SVGIG (reference sequence). V trimming: 0 bases; J trimming: 7 bases; junction bases outside the gene matches: 4. This CDR3 contains 13 residues. Complete variable domain (other parts from reference TRBV30 and TRBJ1-1): SQTIHQWPATLVQPVGSPLSLECTVEGTSNPNLYWYRQAAGRGLQLLFYSVGIGQISSEVPQNLSASRPQDRQFILSSKKLLLSDSGFYLCAWSVGTGFEAFFGQGTRLTVV.

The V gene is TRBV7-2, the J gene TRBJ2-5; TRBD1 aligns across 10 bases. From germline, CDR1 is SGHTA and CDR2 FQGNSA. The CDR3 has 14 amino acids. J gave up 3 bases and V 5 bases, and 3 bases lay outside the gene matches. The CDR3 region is CASSAGTGEETQYF. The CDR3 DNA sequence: TGTGCCAGCAGCGCCGGGACAGGGGAAGAGACCCAGTACTTC.

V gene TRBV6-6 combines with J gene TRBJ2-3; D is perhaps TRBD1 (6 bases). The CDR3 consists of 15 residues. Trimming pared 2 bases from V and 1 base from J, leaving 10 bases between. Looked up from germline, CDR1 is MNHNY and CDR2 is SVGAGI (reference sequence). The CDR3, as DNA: TGTGCCAGCAGTTACAACAGGGCGGGCACAGATACGCAGTATTTT. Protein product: CASSYNRAGTDTQYF.

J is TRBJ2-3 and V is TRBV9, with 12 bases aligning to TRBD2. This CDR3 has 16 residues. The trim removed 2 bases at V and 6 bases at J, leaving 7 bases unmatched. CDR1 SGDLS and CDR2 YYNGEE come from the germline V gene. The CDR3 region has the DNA TGTGCCAGCAGCGTGTCCGGGACTAGCGGGCTGGATACGCAGTATTTT. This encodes CASSVSGTSGLDTQYF.

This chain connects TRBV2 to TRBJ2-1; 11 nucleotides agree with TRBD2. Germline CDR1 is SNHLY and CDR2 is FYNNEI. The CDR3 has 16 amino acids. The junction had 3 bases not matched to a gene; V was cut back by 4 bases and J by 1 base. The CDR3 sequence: CASSVTSGMSYNEQFF. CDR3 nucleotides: TGTGCCAGCAGTGTGACTAGCGGGATGTCCTACAATGAGCAGTTCTTC.

CDR3 residues: CASSYGRGGPYEQYF. The DNA for the CDR3 is TGTGCCAGCAGTTACGGGCGGGGGGGACCCTACGAGCAGTACTTC. The chain combines TRBV6-5 with TRBJ2-7; 9 nucleotides align to TRBD2. V was pared by 2 bases and J by 2 bases, with 4 bases of the junction left unmatched. The CDR3 totals 15 residues. Looked up from germline, CDR1 is MNHEY and CDR2 is SVGAGI.

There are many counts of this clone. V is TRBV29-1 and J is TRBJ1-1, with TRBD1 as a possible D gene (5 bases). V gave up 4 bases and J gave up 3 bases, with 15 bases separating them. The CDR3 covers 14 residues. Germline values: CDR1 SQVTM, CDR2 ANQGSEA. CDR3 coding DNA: TGCAGCGTTGGGGGAGGGGTGGGTCACACTGAAGCTTTCTTT. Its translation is CSVGGGVGHTEAFF.

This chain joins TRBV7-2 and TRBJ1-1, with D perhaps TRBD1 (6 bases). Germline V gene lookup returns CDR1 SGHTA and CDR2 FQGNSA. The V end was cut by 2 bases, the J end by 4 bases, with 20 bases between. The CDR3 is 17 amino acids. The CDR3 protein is CASSLRGSGGGGTEAFF. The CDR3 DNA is TGTGCCAGCAGCTTACGCGGTTCGGGGGGCGGGGGCACTGAAGCTTTCTTT.

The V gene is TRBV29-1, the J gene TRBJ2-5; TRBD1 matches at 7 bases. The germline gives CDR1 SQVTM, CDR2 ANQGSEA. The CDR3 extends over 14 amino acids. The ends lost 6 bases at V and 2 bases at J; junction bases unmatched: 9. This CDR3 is CSVQGTAVQETQYF. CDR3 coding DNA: TGCAGCGTCCAGGGGACAGCAGTACAAGAGACCCAGTACTTC.

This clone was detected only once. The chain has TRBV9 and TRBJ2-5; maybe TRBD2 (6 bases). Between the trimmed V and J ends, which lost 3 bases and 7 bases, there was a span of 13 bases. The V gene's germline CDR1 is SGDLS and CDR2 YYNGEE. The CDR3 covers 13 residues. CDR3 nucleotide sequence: TGTGCCAGCAGCGAGACTAGTTTAGGGACCCAGTACTTC. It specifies CASSETSLGTQYF.

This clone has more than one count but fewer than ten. The chain's CDR3 is CASSLESLNEQFF. CDR3 coding DNA: TGTGCCAGCAGCTTAGAGAGCCTGAATGAGCAGTTCTTC. The V call is TRBV13, the J call TRBJ2-1; no reliable D call. This CDR3 comprises 13 residues. In germline, CDR1 is PRHDT, CDR2 FYEKMQ (reference sequence). The V and J ends lost 1 base and 7 bases respectively, with 8 bases between them.

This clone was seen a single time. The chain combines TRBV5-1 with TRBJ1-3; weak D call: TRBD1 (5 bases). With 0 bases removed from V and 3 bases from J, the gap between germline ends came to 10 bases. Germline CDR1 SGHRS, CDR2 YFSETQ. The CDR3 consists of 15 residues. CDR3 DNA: TGCGCCAGCAGCTTGGACAGGTATGGTGGAAACACCATATATTTT. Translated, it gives CASSLDRYGGNTIYF.

The CDR3 reads CASSPWTATEAFF. Here the CDR3 DNA reads TGTGCCAGCAGCCCGTGGACAGCAACTGAAGCTTTCTTT. The chain links TRBV9 to TRBJ1-1; perhaps TRBD1 as D (6 bases). Trimming shortened V by 4 bases and J by 5 bases, and 12 bases separated the two germline ends. Germline CDR1 reads SGDLS; CDR2 reads YYNGEE. This CDR3 has 13 residues.

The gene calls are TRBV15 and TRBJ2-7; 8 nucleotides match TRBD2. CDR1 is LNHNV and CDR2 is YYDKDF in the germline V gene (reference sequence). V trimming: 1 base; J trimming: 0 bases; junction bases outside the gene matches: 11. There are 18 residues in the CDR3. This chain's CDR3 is CATSRARGISGNSYEQYF. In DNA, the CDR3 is TGTGCCACCAGCAGAGCCCGTGGGATTAGCGGGAACTCCTACGAGCAGTACTTC. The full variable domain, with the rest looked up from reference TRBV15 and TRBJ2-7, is DAMVIQNPRYQVTQFGKPVTLSCSQTLNHNVMYWYQQKSSQAPKLLFHYYDKDFNNEADTPDNFQSRRPNTSFCFLDIRSPGLGDTAMYLCATSRARGISGNSYEQYFGPGTRLTVT.

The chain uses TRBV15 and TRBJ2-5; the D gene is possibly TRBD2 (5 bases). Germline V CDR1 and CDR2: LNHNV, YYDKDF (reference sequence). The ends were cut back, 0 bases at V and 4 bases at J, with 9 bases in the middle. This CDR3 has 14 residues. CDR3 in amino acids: CATSRENGGETQYF. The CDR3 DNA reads TGTGCCACCAGCAGAGAAAACGGAGGAGAGACCCAGTACTTC.

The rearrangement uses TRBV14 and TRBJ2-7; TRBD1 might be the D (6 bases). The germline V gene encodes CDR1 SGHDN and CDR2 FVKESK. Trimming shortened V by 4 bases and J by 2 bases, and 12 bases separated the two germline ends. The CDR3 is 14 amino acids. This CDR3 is CASSLLRDTYEQYF. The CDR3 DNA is TGTGCCAGCAGCCTCCTCCGGGACACCTACGAGCAGTACTTC.

Here the CDR3 reads CASSQGGETLDSEEGYTF. In nucleotides, the CDR3 is TGCGCCAGCAGCCAAGGGGGAGAGACACTGGATTCTGAGGAGGGCTACACCTTC. V and J are TRBV4-1 and TRBJ1-2; D remains ambiguous. Germline-derived CDR1 and CDR2 are MGHRA and YSYEKL. The CDR3 contains 18 residues. Trimming took off 1 base at V and 8 bases at J, with 26 bases between the two ends.

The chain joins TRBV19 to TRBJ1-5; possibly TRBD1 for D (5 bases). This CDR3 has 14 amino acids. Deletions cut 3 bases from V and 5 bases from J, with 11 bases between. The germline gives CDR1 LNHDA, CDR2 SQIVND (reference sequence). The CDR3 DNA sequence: TGTGCCAGTAGTATGCAGGGAGGCCATCAGCCCCAGCATTTT. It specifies CASSMQGGHQPQHF.

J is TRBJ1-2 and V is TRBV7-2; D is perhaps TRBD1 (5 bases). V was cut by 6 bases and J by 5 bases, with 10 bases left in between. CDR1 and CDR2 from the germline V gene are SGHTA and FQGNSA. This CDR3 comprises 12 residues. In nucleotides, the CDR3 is TGTGCCAGCAGTACAGGTGTTTATGGCTACACCTTC. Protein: CASSTGVYGYTF.

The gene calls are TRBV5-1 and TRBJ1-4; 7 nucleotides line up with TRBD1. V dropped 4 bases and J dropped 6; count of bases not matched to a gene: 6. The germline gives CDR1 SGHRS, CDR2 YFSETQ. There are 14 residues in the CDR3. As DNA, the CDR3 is TGCGCCAGCAGCGCCCGCGGGACAGATGAAAAACTGTTTTTT. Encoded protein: CASSARGTDEKLFF.